This is a list of T cell receptor beta chains from one sample in a study of OX40 agonist ivuxolimab in advanced cancers. Method: immunoSEQ multiplex PCR; TCRdb's copy keeps in-frame clones and lacks some. This table holds about 98,000 clones, 75% to 90% found once. The material sequenced was CD4+ or CD8+ T cells sorted from blood, taken in a trial of the OX40 agonist ivuxolimab. These receptors were collected from an adult with an advanced solid tumor such as melanoma, head and neck, liver or kidney cancer. CDR3s include the opening cysteine and the closing phenylalanine or tryptophan. The D gene is left open where the match is weak. For some rows the clone size is stated as once, few or many, or as a class when expanded; others skip it.

>few|NA|TRBV5-4|TRBJ2-3
TGTGCCAGCAGCTTGGATAGACCCCCTCCACCCCATCGATTGTATTTT
CASSLDRPPPPHRLYF
>NA|NA|TRBV7-2|TRBJ1-3
TGTGCCAGCAGCCCCCGCCCGCAATTCGGAAACACCATATATTTT
CASSPRPQFGNTIYF
>NA|TRBD1|TRBV6-6|TRBJ1-1
TGTGCCAGCAGGGACAGGATGAACACTGAAGCTTTCTTT
CASRDRMNTEAFF
>NA|TRBD2|TRBV7-9|TRBJ2-3
TGTGCCAGCAGGTCACCCGGACTAGCGGGAGGCGATACGCAGTATTTT
CASRSPGLAGGDTQYF
>NA|NA|TRBV11-3|TRBJ2-7
TGTGCCAGCAGCTTAGAGACGCGGGGCGAGCAGTACTTC
CASSLETRGEQYF
>NA|TRBD2|TRBV19|TRBJ2-2
TGTGCCAGTAGTAGCGTGGGAGGGACCGGGGAGCTGTTTTTT
CASSSVGGTGELFF
>few|NA|TRBV6-5|TRBJ1-6
TGTGCCAGCAGTTACTCGGCTCCCCTTAATTCACCCCTCCACTTT
CASSYSAPLNSPLHF
>few|NA|TRBV20-1|TRBJ1-4
TGCAGTGCTCTGTTTTTAGAAAAACTGTTTTTT
CSALFLEKLFF
>NA|NA|TRBV2|TRBJ1-2
TGTGCCAGCAGCCTACCGAGTAGCGGCGGCTACACCTTC
CASSLPSSGGYTF
>NA|NA|TRBV5-1|TRBJ2-1
TGCGCCAGCAGCTTGGCCGGGGTCTCCGTGAATGAGCAGTTCTTC
CASSLAGVSVNEQFF
>NA|NA|TRBV18|TRBJ1-5
TGTGCCAGCTCACCCCAAGGGGGTTCACAGCCCCAGCATTTT
CASSPQGGSQPQHF
>NA|TRBD1|TRBV7-9|TRBJ2-3
TGTGCCAGCAGCTCTAAATTAACAGGGGCTAGCACAGATACGCAGTATTTT
CASSSKLTGASTDTQYF
>NA|NA|TRBV18|TRBJ1-4
TGTGCCAGCTCACCAGAGGCTAATGAAAAACTGTTTTTT
CASSPEANEKLFF
>NA|NA|TRBV4-1|TRBJ1-3
TGCGCCAGCAGCCAAGATAACGGAAACACCATATATTTT
CASSQDNGNTIYF
>NA|NA|TRBV7-9|TRBJ2-7
TGTGCCAGCAGCTTAGAGGCCAGGGCCAACGAGCAGTACTTC
CASSLEARANEQYF
>NA|NA|TRBV7-7|TRBJ2-1
TGTGCCAGCAGCCCCTCCTTAACCTACAATGAGCAGTTCTTC
CASSPSLTYNEQFF
>NA|TRBD1|TRBV10-3|TRBJ1-1
TGTGCCATCAGTGGGCTTCGGACAGGGGGATGGAACACTGAAGCTTTCTTT
CAISGLRTGGWNTEAFF
>NA|NA|TRBV5-8|TRBJ1-5
TGTGCCAGCAGCTTGGAGAAAGGCAGGGACGGTCAGCCCCAGCATTTT
CASSLEKGRDGQPQHF